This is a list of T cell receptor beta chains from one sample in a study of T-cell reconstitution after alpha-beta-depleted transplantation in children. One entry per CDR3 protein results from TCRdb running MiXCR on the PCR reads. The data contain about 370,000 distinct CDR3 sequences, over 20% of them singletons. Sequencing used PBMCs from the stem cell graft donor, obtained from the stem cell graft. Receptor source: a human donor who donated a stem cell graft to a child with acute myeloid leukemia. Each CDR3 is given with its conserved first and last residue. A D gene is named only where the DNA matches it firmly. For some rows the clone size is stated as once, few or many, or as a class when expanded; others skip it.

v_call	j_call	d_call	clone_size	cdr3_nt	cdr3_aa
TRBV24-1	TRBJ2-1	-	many	TGTGCCACCAGTGATGTAGAGGGAGTTTCCAATGAGCAGTTCTTC	CATSDVEGVSNEQFF
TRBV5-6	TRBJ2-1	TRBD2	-	TGTGCCAGCACCGAAGGGACTAGCGGGAACTACAATGAGCAGTTCTTC	CASTEGTSGNYNEQFF
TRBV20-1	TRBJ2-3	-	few	TGCAGTGCTAGGATGGGGAGCACAGATACGCAGTATTTT	CSARMGSTDTQYF
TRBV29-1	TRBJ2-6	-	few	TGCAGCGTCAAAACCTCTGGGGCCAACGTCCTGACTTTC	CSVKTSGANVLTF
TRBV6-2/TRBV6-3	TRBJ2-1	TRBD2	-	TGTGCCAGCAGTACAAGGGGGTTGTCTAGCGGGTTTTCATACAATGAGCAGTTCTTC	CASSTRGLSSGFSYNEQFF
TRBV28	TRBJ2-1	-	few	TGTGCCAGCAGCCCCGCGGGGGCGGGCAATGAGCAGTTCTTC	CASSPAGAGNEQFF
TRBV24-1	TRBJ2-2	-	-	TGTGCCACCAGTGACGCCGCCATATGGGGAAACACCGGGGAGCTGTTTTTT	CATSDAAIWGNTGELFF
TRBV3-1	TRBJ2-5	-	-	TGTGCCAGCAGCTACGTACATAACGGACCAAAAGAGACCCAGTACTTC	CASSYVHNGPKETQYF
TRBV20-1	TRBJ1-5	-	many	TGCAGTGCAACGGACGGCTACAATCAGCCCCAGCATTTT	CSATDGYNQPQHF
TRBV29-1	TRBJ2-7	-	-	TGCAGCGTTCGGACCTCCTACGAGCAGTACTTC	CSVRTSYEQYF
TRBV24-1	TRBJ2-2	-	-	TGTGCCACCAGTGATTTCTCTTCCCAGAACACCGGGGAGCTGTTTTTT	CATSDFSSQNTGELFF
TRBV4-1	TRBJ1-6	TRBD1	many	TGCGCCAGCAGCCAAGACTCGGGGACAGGGGGTTCACCCCTCCACTTT	CASSQDSGTGGSPLHF
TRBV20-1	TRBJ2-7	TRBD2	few	TGCAGTGCTCAGACTAGCGGGAGATTGGGTTCCTACGAGCAGTACTTC	CSAQTSGRLGSYEQYF
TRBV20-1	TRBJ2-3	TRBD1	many	TGCAGTGCCAAGGGGACAGCCGATACGCAGTATTTT	CSAKGTADTQYF
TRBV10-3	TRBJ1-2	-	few	TGTGCCATCAGTGAGTCCAGTCACAACTATGGCTACACCTTC	CAISESSHNYGYTF
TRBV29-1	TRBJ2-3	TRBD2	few	TGCAGCGCGACATCTAGCGGGAGAGGGGCAGATACGCAGTATTTT	CSATSSGRGADTQYF
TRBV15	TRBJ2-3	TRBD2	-	TGTGCCACCAGCAGAGCCTCAGAAACGGGACTAGCGGGAGGGTACACAGATACGCAGTATTTT	CATSRASETGLAGGYTDTQYF
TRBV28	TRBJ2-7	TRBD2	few	TGTGCCAGCAGCCCGGGACTAGCGTACCTTAGCTCCTACGAGCAGTACTTC	CASSPGLAYLSSYEQYF
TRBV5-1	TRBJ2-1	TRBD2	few	TGCGCCAGCAGCTTTTCCGTAGCGGGAGGGTTAAATGAGCAGTTCTTC	CASSFSVAGGLNEQFF
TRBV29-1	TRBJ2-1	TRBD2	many	TGCAGCGTCGGGACTAGGTCCCCCAATGAGCAGTTCTTC	CSVGTRSPNEQFF
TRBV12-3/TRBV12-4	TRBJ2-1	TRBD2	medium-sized	TGTGCCAGCAGTCCCTCGACTAGCCGTGAGCCGTTCTTC	CASSPSTSREPFF
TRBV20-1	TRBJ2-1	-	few	TGCAGTGCTCAGGAGAGCAGCCGTGAGCAGTTCTTC	CSAQESSREQFF
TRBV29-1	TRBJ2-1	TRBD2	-	TGCAGCGTTGATGGACTAGCGGACAATGAGCAGTTCTTC	CSVDGLADNEQFF
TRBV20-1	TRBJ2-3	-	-	TGCAGTGCTAGAGATCCGAGGGGGGGGAGGGTGCAGTATTTT	CSARDPRGGRVQYF
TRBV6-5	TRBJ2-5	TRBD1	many	TGTGCCAGCAGTTACTTGACAGGGGGGCAAGAGACCCAGTACTTC	CASSYLTGGQETQYF
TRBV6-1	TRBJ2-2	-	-	TGTGCCAGCAGACCGAGGGGGGGGCCCGGGGAGCTGTTTTTT	CASRPRGGPGELFF
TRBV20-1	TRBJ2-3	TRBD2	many	TGCAGTGCTTTACTAGCGGAAAAGTCAGATACGCAGTATTTT	CSALLAEKSDTQYF
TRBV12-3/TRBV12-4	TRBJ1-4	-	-	TGTGCCAGCACCCCGGGGGGGAGACAGAATGAAAAACTGTTTTTT	CASTPGGRQNEKLFF
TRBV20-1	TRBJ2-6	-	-	TGCAGTGCTGTGGAAGTGAAATTGCTGTTTGGGGCCAACGTCCTGACTTTC	CSAVEVKLLFGANVLTF
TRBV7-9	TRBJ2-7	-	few	TGTGCCAGCAGCTTAAATCCCAGCATCTACGAGCAGTACTTC	CASSLNPSIYEQYF
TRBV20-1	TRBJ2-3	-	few	TGCAGTGCTAGAGATCAGGGGATCTCAGATACGCAGTATTTT	CSARDQGISDTQYF
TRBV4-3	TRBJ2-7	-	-	TGCGCCAGCAGCCAAGATGTCTTGGGTTTCTACGAGCAGTACTTC	CASSQDVLGFYEQYF